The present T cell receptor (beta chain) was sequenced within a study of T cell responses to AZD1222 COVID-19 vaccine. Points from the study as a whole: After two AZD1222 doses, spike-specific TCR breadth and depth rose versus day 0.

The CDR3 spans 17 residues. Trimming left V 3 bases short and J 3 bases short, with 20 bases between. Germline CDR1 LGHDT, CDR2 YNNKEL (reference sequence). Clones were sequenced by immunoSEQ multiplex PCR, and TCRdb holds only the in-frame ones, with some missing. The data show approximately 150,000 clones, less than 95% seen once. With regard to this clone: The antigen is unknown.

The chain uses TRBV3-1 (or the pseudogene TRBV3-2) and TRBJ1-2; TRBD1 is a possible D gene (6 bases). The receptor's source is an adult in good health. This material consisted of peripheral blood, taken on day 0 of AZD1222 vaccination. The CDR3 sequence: CASSQQGPGHNYYGYTF. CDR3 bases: TGTGCCAGCAGCCAGCAGGGTCCGGGACACAATTACTATGGCTACACCTTC.